The T cell receptor (beta chain) described here comes from a study of blood T cell repertoires in COVID-19 (dated by TCRdb to the early 2020s). General notes on the study: Samples covering the acute and convalescent phases of COVID-19 were provided by collaborators in the United States, Italy and Spain. The material from the prospective study consisted of cDNA or gDNA derived from T cells, B-cell-depleted T cells, or PBMCs. Subjects who had been exposed to COVID-19, were actively infected with it, or had recovered from it provided the deeply sampled blood TCRbeta repertoires that made up the dataset. The repertoires were made available in a free public database intended to serve as a resource for research on the immune response to SARS-CoV-2. The samples were drawn from the first 160 participants of the ongoing ImmuneRACE study and from 1,254 subjects provided by 6 global collaborators. A de-identified subject ID, COVID-19 status, age in years and sex were almost always included in the sample metadata. Where available, HLA class I and class II types were taken from metadata supplied by the sample provider and were not determined by assay-based typing.

On the study overall, not on this receptor specifically: How much clinical and demographic metadata was included differed by source and by participant, and the metadata was provided uncurated.

To note about this clone: Its antigen remains undetermined. Base qualities are not at hand, and no much larger clone is one base apart.

V lost 4 bases and J lost 3 bases, and the count of bases not matched to a germline gene is 9. The germline V gene sets CDR1 to SGHAT and CDR2 to FQNNGV. Measured from the cysteine to the phenylalanine, the CDR3 is 15 residues long. Only CDR3 DNA remains: 45 bases, in frame from the first base. Each collaborating institution followed its own protocols to collect whole blood in K2EDTA tubes. For TCRbeta analysis, collaborator samples were shipped as frozen whole blood, as isolated PBMCs, or as DNA extracted from either sample type. TCRbeta CDR3 regions were amplified from genomic DNA using the immunoSEQ Assay, a bias-controlled multiplex PCR. Per the original workflow: The number of nucleated cells in each sample was estimated from the amplification of reference gene primers within the assay. To quantify the absolute abundance of each unique TCRbeta CDR3 rearrangement, sequence reads were collapsed and filtered. For each sample, productive Simpson clonality was calculated by taking the square root of Simpson's diversity index across productive rearrangements. Not all clones reach the TCRdb copy of this immuneACCESS table, which keeps in-frame sequences only. Checked studies attribute under half of the gap to unresolved V genes and leave the rest unexplained. V and J calls plus clone size are reproduced from that table; the DNA served to infer D and trimming. Counted in this sample were about 150,000 clones; 70% to 90% of them appeared once. About 5% of the sample goes to the ten largest clones.

This sequence uses TRBV11-2 and TRBJ2-7; TRBD1 fits 7 bases in the junction. The sample taken for sequencing was peripheral blood. This sequence was found in a human donor in a cohort sampled during active COVID-19. The CDR3 region has the sequence CASSSGTEWLYEQYF. At the DNA level, the sequence is TGTGCCAGCAGCTCGGGGACAGAGTGGCTCTACGAGCAGTACTTC.